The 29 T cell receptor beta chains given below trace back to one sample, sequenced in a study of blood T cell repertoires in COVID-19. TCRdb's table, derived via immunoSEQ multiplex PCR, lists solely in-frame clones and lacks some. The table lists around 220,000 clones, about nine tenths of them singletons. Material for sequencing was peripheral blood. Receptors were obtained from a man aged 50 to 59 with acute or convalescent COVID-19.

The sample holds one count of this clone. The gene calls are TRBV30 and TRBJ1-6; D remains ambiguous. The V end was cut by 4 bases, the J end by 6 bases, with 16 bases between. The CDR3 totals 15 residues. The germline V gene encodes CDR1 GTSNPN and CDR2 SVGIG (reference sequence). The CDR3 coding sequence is TGTGCCTGGAAATCCGGTCGGGTAATTAATTCACCCCTCCACTTT. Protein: CAWKSGRVINSPLHF.

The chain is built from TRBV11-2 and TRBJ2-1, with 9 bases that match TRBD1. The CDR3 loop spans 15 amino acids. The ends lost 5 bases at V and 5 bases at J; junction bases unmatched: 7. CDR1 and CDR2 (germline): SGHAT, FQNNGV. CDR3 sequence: CASSGGGTGHNEQFF. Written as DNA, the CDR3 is TGTGCCAGCAGCGGGGGAGGGACAGGGCACAATGAGCAGTTCTTC.

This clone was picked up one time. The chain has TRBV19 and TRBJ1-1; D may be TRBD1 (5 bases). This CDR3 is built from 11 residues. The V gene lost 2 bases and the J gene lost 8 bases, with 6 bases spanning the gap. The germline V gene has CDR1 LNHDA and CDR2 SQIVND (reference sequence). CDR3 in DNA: TGTGCCAGTAGTATACGGGGGGAAGCTTTCTTT. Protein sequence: CASSIRGEAFF.

The DNA for the CDR3 is TGCGCCAGCAGCTTGAGTAGCGGGGCACCCTACAATGAGCAGTTCTTC. It codes for CASSLSSGAPYNEQFF. This sequence joins TRBV5-1 and TRBJ2-1, with TRBD2 identical over 8 bases. Germline lookup yields CDR1 SGHRS and CDR2 YFSETQ. The CDR3 consists of 16 residues. Trimming cost V 1 base and J 2 bases; bases outside gene matches: 5. Based on the CDR3 plus reference TRBV5-1 and TRBJ2-1, the full variable domain is KAGVTQTPRYLIKTRGQQVTLSCSPISGHRSVSWYQQTPGQGLQFLFEYFSETQRNKGNFPGRFSGRQFSNSRSEMNVSTLELGDSALYLCASSLSSGAPYNEQFFGPGTRLTVL.

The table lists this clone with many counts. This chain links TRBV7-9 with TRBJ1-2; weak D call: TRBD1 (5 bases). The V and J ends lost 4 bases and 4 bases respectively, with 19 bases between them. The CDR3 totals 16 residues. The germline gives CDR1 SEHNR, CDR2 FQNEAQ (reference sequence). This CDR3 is CASSSRRQTPIYGYTF. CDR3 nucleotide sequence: TGTGCCAGCAGCTCCCGTCGACAGACACCGATCTATGGCTACACCTTC. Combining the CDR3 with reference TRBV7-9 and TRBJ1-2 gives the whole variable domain DTGVSQNPRHKITKRGQNVTFRCDPISEHNRLYWYRQTLGQGPEFLTYFQNEAQLEKSRLLSDRFSAERPKGSFSTLEIQRTEQGDSAMYLCASSSRRQTPIYGYTFGSGTRLTVV.

The CDR3 DNA sequence: TGCAGCGACGCAGGACAGGGAGCAAATGGCTACACCTTC. Its protein product is CSDAGQGANGYTF. V usage is TRBV29-1 and J usage is TRBJ1-2; TRBD1 matches 8 bases. Germline values: CDR1 SQVTM, CDR2 ANQGSEA. Unmatched junction bases numbered 10, after V lost 7 bases and J lost 6 bases. This CDR3 has 13 residues.

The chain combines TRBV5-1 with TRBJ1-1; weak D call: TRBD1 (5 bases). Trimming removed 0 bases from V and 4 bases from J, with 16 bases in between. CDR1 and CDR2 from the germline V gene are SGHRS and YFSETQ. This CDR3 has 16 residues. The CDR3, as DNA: TGCGCCAGCAGCTTGGCTCCGGGACTGAGGGGCACTGAAGCTTTCTTT. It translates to CASSLAPGLRGTEAFF. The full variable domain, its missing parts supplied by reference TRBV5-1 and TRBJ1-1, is KAGVTQTPRYLIKTRGQQVTLSCSPISGHRSVSWYQQTPGQGLQFLFEYFSETQRNKGNFPGRFSGRQFSNSRSEMNVSTLELGDSALYLCASSLAPGLRGTEAFFGQGTRLTVV.

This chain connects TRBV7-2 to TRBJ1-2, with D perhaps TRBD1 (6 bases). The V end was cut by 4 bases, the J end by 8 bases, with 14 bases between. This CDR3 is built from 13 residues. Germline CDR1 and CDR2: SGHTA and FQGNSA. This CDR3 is CASSSGHSTGYTF. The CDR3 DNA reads TGTGCCAGCAGCTCGGGACACTCGACGGGCTACACCTTC.

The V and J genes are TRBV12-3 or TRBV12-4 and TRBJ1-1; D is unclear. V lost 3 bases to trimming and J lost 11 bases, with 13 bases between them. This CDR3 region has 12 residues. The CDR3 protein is CASSFIPAEAFF. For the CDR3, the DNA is TGTGCCAGCAGTTTCATCCCCGCGGAGGCTTTCTTT.

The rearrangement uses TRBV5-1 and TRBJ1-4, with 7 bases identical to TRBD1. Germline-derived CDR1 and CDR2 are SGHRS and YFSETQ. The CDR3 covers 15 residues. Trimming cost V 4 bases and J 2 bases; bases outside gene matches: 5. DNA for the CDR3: TGCGCCAGCAGCGTACAGGGGTTCACTAATGAAAAACTGTTTTTT. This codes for CASSVQGFTNEKLFF.

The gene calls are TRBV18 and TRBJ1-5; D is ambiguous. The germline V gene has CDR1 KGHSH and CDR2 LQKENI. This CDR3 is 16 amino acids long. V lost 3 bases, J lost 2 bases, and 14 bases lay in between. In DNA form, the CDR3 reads TGTGCCAGCTCACCCGACCTACTACTTGGCAATCAGCCCCAGCATTTT. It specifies CASSPDLLLGNQPQHF.

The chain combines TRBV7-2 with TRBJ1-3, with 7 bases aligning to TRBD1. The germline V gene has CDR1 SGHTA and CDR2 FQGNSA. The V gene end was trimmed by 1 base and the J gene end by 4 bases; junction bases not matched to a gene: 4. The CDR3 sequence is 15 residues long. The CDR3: CASSLEGGRGNTIYF. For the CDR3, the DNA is TGTGCCAGCAGCTTAGAAGGGGGCAGAGGAAACACCATATATTTT.

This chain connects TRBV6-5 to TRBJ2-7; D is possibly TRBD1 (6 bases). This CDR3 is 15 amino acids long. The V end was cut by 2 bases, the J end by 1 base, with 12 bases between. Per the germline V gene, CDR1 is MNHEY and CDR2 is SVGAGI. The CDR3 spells CASSYVQGTSYEQYF. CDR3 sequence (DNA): TGTGCCAGCAGTTACGTCCAGGGGACGTCCTACGAGCAGTACTTC.

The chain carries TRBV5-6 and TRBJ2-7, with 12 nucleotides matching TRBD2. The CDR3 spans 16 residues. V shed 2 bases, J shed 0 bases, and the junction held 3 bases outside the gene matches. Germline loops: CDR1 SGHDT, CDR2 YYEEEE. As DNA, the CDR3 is TGTGCCAGCAGCTTCGGACTAGCGGGACGCTCCTACGAGCAGTACTTC. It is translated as CASSFGLAGRSYEQYF.

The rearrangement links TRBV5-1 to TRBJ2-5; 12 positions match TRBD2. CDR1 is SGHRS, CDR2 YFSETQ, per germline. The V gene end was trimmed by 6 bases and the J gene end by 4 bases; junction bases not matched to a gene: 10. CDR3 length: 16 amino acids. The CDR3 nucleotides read TGCGCCAGCACCCCCTCTAGCGGGGGGGCCCCAGAGACCCAGTACTTC. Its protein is CASTPSSGGAPETQYF.

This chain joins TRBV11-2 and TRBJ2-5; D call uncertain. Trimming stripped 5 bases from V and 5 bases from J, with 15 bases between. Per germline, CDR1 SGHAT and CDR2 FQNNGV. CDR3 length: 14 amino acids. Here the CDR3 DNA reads TGTGCCAGCAGCCCCGGATGGCGGTCGGAGACCCAGTACTTC. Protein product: CASSPGWRSETQYF.

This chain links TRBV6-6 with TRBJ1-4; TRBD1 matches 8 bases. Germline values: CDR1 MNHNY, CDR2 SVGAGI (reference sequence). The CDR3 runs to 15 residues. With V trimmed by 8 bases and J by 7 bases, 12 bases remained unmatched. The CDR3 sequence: CASQSGAGGIEKLFF. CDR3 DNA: TGTGCCAGCCAAAGCGGAGCAGGGGGCATTGAAAAACTGTTTTTT.

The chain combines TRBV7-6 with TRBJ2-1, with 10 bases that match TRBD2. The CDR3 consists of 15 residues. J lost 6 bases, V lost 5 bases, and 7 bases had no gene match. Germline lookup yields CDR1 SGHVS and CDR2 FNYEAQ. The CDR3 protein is CASSAEAGGRNEQFF. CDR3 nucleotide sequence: TGTGCCAGCAGCGCGGAAGCGGGGGGGCGCAATGAGCAGTTCTTC.

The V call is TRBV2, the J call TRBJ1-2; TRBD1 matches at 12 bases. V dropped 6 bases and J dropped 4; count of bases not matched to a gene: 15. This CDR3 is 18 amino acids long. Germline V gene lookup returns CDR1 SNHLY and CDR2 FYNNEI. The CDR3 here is CASSHTGTGGYTLYGYTF. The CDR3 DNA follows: TGTGCCAGCAGCCATACCGGGACAGGGGGCTATACTCTCTATGGCTACACCTTC.

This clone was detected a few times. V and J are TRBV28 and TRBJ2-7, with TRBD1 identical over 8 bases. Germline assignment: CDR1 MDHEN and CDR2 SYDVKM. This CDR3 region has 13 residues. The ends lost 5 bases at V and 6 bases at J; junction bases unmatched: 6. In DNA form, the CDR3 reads TGTGCCAGCAGTCTGGACAGGGTGGGCGAGCAGTACTTC. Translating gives CASSLDRVGEQYF.

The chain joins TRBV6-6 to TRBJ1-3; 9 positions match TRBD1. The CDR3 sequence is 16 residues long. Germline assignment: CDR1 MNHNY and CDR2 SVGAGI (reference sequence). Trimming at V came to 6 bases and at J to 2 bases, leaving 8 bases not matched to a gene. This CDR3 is CASSTGQGSTGNTIYF. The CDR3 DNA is TGTGCCAGCAGCACTGGACAGGGGAGCACTGGAAACACCATATATTTT.

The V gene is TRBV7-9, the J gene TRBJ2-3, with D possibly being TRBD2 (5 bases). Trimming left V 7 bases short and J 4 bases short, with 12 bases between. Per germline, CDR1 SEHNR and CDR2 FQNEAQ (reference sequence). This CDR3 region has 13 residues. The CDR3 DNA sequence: TGTGCCAGCATGAGGGAAACGGCAGATACGCAGTATTTT. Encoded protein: CASMRETADTQYF.

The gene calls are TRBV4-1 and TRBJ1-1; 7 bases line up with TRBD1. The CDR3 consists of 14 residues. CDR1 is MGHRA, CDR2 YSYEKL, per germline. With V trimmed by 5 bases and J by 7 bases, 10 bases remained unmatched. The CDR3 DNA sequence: TGCGCCAGCAGCTCCCGGGACAGAGGAGGTGAAGCTTTCTTT. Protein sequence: CASSSRDRGGEAFF.

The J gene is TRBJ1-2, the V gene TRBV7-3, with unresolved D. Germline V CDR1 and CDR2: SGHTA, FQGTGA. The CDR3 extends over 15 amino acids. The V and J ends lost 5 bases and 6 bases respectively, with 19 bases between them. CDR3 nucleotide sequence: TGTGCCAGCAGCAAGTCGGGTCTCACAACGGATGGCTACACCTTC. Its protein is CASSKSGLTTDGYTF. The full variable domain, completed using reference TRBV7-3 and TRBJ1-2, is GAGVSQTPSNKVTEKGKYVELRCDPISGHTALYWYRQSLGQGPEFLIYFQGTGAADDSGLPNDRFFAVRPEGSVSTLKIQRTERGDSAVYLCASSKSGLTTDGYTFGSGTRLTVV.

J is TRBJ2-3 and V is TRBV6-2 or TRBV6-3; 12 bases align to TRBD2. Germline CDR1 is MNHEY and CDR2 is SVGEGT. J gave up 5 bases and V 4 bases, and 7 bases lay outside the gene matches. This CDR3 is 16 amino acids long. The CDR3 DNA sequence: TGTGCCAGCAGTTGGGCTAGCGGGGGGGCCAAAGATACGCAGTATTTT. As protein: CASSWASGGAKDTQYF.

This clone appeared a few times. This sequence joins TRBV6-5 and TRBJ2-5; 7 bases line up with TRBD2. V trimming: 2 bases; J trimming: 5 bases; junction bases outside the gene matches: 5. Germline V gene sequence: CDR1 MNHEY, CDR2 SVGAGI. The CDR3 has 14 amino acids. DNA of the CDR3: TGTGCCAGCAGTTACCTTCGGGGGGTGGAGACCCAGTACTTC. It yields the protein CASSYLRGVETQYF.

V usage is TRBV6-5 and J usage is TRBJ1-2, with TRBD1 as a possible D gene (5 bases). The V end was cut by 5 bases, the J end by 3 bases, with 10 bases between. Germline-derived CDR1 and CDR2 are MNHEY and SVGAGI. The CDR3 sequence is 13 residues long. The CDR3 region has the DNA TGTGCCAGCAGTCAGGGCGGATACTATGGCTACACCTTC. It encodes CASSQGGYYGYTF.

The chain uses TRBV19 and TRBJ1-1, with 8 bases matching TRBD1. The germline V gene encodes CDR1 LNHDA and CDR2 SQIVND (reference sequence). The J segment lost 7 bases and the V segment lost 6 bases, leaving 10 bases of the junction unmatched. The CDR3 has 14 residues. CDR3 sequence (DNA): TGTGCCAGTAGCCCGGACAGGGCAAGAAGTGAAGCTTTCTTT. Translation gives CASSPDRARSEAFF.

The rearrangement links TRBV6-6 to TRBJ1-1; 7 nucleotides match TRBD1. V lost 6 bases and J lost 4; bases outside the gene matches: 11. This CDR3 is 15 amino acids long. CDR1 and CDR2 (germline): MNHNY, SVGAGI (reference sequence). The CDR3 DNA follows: TGTGCCAGCAGCCAACAGGGGCATGCGGGCACTGAAGCTTTCTTT. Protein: CASSQQGHAGTEAFF.